This T cell receptor beta chain originates from a study of blood T cell repertoires in COVID-19. Study-level background: Researchers got acute and convalescent COVID-19 samples from the United States, Italy and Spain.

Germline V gene data show CDR1 as LNHDA and CDR2 as SQIVND (reference sequence). The V and J ends lost 6 bases and 0 bases, in that order; junction bases with no gene match: 4. The CDR3 sequence is 14 residues long. In the source study's methods: Estimates of nucleated cell counts were drawn from the amplification of reference gene primers. Libraries were prepared by immunoSEQ multiplex PCR; TCRdb keeps only in-frame clonotypes and omits some of them. Clone size and the V and J calls come from that table; the DNA yielded D and trimming. The data contain roughly 670,000 clones, 85% to 90% of them singletons.

The receptor was derived from a woman between 18 and 29 years old with acute or convalescent COVID-19. Source material: peripheral blood. The gene calls are TRBV19 and TRBJ1-1; TRBD1 aligns across 7 bases. CDR3 sequence (DNA): TGTGCCAGTAGACAGGGGTGGATGAACACTGAAGCTTTCTTT. Encoded protein: CASRQGWMNTEAFF.